The sequence of this TCR beta chain was determined in a study of a mutant IDH1 vaccine in newly diagnosed glioma. Study overall: The vaccination schedule gave patients eight doses in weeks 1, 3, 5, 7, 11, 15, 19 and 23. Vaccines were begun 4-6 weeks after radiotherapy alone, or with temozolomide cycles. Former treatment meant radiotherapy, temozolomide, or both; the majority had gotten both.

Time point meaning: week 11, during vaccination. With topical imiquimod, each dose of the vaccine consisted of 300 ug of mutant IDH1 20-mer peptide. New astrocytomas of WHO grade 3 or 4 that were IDH1-mutant and ATRX-lost were found in the donors. As regards this clone: Its antigen is currently unknown.

CDR1 is LNHDA, CDR2 SQIVND, per germline (reference sequence). V was shortened by 5 bases and J by 1 base, with 14 bases between the two germline ends. The CDR3 sequence is 15 residues long. This table comes from immunoSEQ multiplex PCR, and its TCRdb copy is limited to in-frame clones, with some not included. The sample has 50,000 to 75,000 clones; 80% are singletons. The rearrangement links TRBV19 to TRBJ1-1, with D possibly matching TRBD1 (5 bases). The input for sequencing was PBMCs, taken from a glioma patient whose treatment included an IDH1 peptide vaccine. This clonotype originated in a man between 50 and 59 years old with glioma. CDR3 sequence reads: CASSSWGSGNTEAFF. The CDR3 bases are TGTGCCAGTAGTTCTTGGGGCAGCGGGAACACTGAAGCTTTCTTT.